The 10 T cell receptor beta chains below all came from one sample that was sequenced in a study of blood T cells in healthy people across ages (dated by TCRdb to the mid-2010s). Library preparation was by 5' RACE. The listed sequencing device is Illumina HiSeq 2500. A second PCR of about 7 to 12 cycles was run with a J-beta primer mix and a sample-barcoded 5' primer. TCRdb took the public reads, trimmed them with fastp at Q25, ran MiXCR for clone calling and kept in-frame beta chains. Rows with a matching CDR3 protein are joined into one entry that keeps the most common DNA and genes. For this sample the table gives 550,000 to 650,000 distinct CDR3 sequences, of which approximately 26% were detected only once. Clones ranked in the top ten supply approximately 3.5% of the sample. These data were also filed under a second study, of T cells of mothers and their children.

Input material: blood. The receptors stem from a boy aged 2 to 10 in good health.

This clonotype came up a few times. The genes are TRBV20-1 and TRBJ1-2; D may be TRBD1 (6 bases). V was clipped by 4 bases and J by 5 bases, with 20 bases between them. Germline V CDR1 and CDR2: DFQATT, SNEGSKA (reference sequence). This CDR3 spans 15 amino acids. CDR3 loop: CSAIPKKGGVYGYTF. The CDR3, as DNA: TGCAGTGCTATTCCCAAAAAAGGGGGTGTTTATGGCTACACCTTC.

The rearrangement uses TRBV20-1 and TRBJ2-1; D is possibly TRBD2 (6 bases). The germline V and J ends were trimmed by 2 bases and 0 bases, with 11 bases remaining between them. CDR1 is DFQATT and CDR2 is SNEGSKA in the germline V gene (reference sequence). The CDR3 has 15 residues. DNA of the CDR3: TGCAGTGCTAGACCAGCGGGCCTCTCCTACAATGAGCAGTTCTTC. Amino acid sequence: CSARPAGLSYNEQFF.

The chain recombines TRBV20-1 with TRBJ2-7; 7 positions match TRBD2. Unmatched junction bases numbered 4, after V lost 0 bases and J lost 2 bases. The CDR3 spans 14 residues. Germline V gives CDR1 DFQATT, CDR2 SNEGSKA (reference sequence). The CDR3 nucleotides are TGCAGTGCTAGAGATACTCGGGGGGCCTACGAGCAGTACTTC. Translated: CSARDTRGAYEQYF.

This clonotype has at least ten counts. V usage is TRBV7-2 and J usage is TRBJ1-1; the D gene is possibly TRBD1 (5 bases). The V gene lost 6 bases and the J gene lost 1 base, with 9 bases spanning the gap. The CDR3 totals 13 residues. Germline V gene data show CDR1 as SGHTA and CDR2 as FQGNSA. CDR3 sequence (DNA): TGTGCCAGCAGATTTACAGGGAACACTGAAGCTTTCTTT. This gives the protein CASRFTGNTEAFF.

This clonotype showed up just once. J is TRBJ2-2 and V is TRBV5-1, with 7 positions matching TRBD1. Unmatched junction bases numbered 7, after V lost 4 bases and J lost 4 bases. The CDR3 runs to 15 residues. Germline CDR1 and CDR2: SGHRS and YFSETQ. CDR3 sequence (DNA): TGCGCCAGCAGCCCAAGGGGGCGATCCACCGGGGAGCTGTTTTTT. As protein: CASSPRGRSTGELFF.

About this clonotype itself: It is likely a read error, because the conserved phenylalanine at the end of the CDR3 is missing. The rearrangement links TRBV14 to TRBJ1-3, with D possibly matching TRBD1 (5 bases). The CDR3 length is 18 residues. In germline, CDR1 is SGHDN, CDR2 FVKESK. V lost 0 bases and J 1 base, leaving 16 bases between the germline ends. CDR3 nucleotides: TGTGCCAGCAGCCAAGATCTCCACAGGATCCAATCTGGAAACACCATATATCTT. Translating it yields CASSQDLHRIQSGNTIYL.

The rearrangement links TRBV5-5 to TRBJ1-2; TRBD1 might be the D (5 bases). The V end was cut by 0 bases, the J end by 7 bases, with 10 bases between. Germline CDR1 reads SGHKS; CDR2 reads YYEKEE (reference sequence). The CDR3 length is 13 residues. Here the CDR3 DNA reads TGTGCCAGCAGCTTGGCCGCTGGGGGTGGCTACACCTTC. Protein: CASSLAAGGGYTF.

The chain recombines TRBV5-1 with TRBJ1-1; D is undetermined. V lost 0 bases to trimming and J lost 1 base, with 13 bases between them. This CDR3 contains 16 residues. Germline CDR1 SGHRS, CDR2 YFSETQ. The CDR3 is CASSLAGEGKNTEAFF. The CDR3 nucleotides read TGCGCCAGCAGCTTGGCCGGTGAAGGGAAGAACACTGAAGCTTTCTTT.

The chain joins TRBV12-3 or TRBV12-4 to TRBJ2-7; TRBD1 matches 9 bases. Germline trimming cut 8 bases from V and 3 bases from J; bases unmatched to any gene: 5. The CDR3 runs to 13 residues. Written as DNA, the CDR3 is TGTGCCAGCGGACAGGGGATAGTCTACGAGCAGTACTTC. Translating it yields CASGQGIVYEQYF.

This clonotype appeared a few times. This rearrangement joins TRBV18 to TRBJ2-5; D possibly corresponds to TRBD2 (5 bases). The CDR3 totals 13 residues. V lost 6 bases and J 3 bases, leaving 11 bases between the germline ends. Germline CDR1 and CDR2: KGHSH and LQKENI. DNA for the CDR3: TGTGCCAGCTCGGAGCCGGGAAAAGAGACCCAGTACTTC. As protein: CASSEPGKETQYF.